This entry lists 30 T cell receptor beta chains sequenced from one sample in a study of blood T cell repertoires in COVID-19. Produced via immunoSEQ multiplex PCR; TCRdb's table is partial and in-frame only. The sample shows about 74,000 clones, approximately 84% of them seen only once. The sample was peripheral blood. These receptors all come from a man in his 70s with acute or convalescent COVID-19.

The V call is TRBV29-1, the J call TRBJ2-3; D is ambiguous. This CDR3 region has 10 residues. Trimming removed 4 bases from V and 5 bases from J, with 4 bases in between. From germline, CDR1 is SQVTM and CDR2 ANQGSEA. CDR3: CSVGEDTQYF. For the CDR3, the DNA is TGCAGCGTTGGCGAAGATACGCAGTATTTT.

The J gene is TRBJ1-2, the V gene TRBV2, with D unresolved. In germline, CDR1 is SNHLY, CDR2 FYNNEI. The V and J ends lost 2 bases and 4 bases respectively, with 5 bases between them. The CDR3 has 12 amino acids. The chain's CDR3 is CASSEQAYGYTF. The CDR3 bases are TGTGCCAGCAGTGAACAGGCCTATGGCTACACCTTC.

The CDR3, as DNA: TGTGCCAGCAGCAATACACAGGGCCCCCAGGAGACCCAGTACTTC. Its translation: CASSNTQGPQETQYF. The chain carries TRBV5-4 and TRBJ2-5, with a possible D match to TRBD1 (6 bases). Germline V CDR1 and CDR2: SGHNT, YYREEE (reference sequence). The CDR3 runs 15 residues. Trimming stripped 4 bases from V and 5 bases from J, with 18 bases between. The full variable domain, completed using reference TRBV5-4 and TRBJ2-5, is ETGVTQSPTHLIKTRGQQVTLRCSSQSGHNTVSWYQQALGQGPQFIFQYYREEENGRGNFPPRFSGLQFPNYSSELNVNALELDDSALYLCASSNTQGPQETQYFGPGTRLLVL.

V is TRBV10-3 and J is TRBJ2-7; TRBD1 might be the D (6 bases). CDR3 length: 13 residues. Per the germline V gene, CDR1 is ENHRY and CDR2 is SYGVKD. With 5 bases removed from V and 4 bases from J, the gap between germline ends came to 12 bases. Here the CDR3 reads CAISRDKSYEQYF. The CDR3 region has the DNA TGTGCCATCAGTCGGGACAAGTCGTACGAGCAGTACTTC.

CDR3 DNA: TGTGCCAGCAGTGAAGCAGGACAGGGAGTTATTGCAGCCAAAAACATTCAGTACTTC. This sequence encodes CASSEAGQGVIAAKNIQYF. The chain carries TRBV6-1 and TRBJ2-4, with TRBD1 matching 8 bases. After removal of 0 bases from V and 0 bases from J, the junction contained 10 bases not matched to a gene. Germline CDR1 is MNHNS and CDR2 is SASEGT. The CDR3 covers 19 residues.

This clone has only a few counts. The chain joins TRBV6-5 to TRBJ1-6; possible D gene TRBD1, 5 bases. From germline, CDR1 is MNHEY and CDR2 SVGAGI. The CDR3 sequence is 11 residues long. Between the trimmed V and J ends, which lost 7 bases and 12 bases, there was a span of 10 bases. The CDR3 region is CASIQRGPLHF. CDR3 bases: TGTGCCAGCATTCAAAGGGGACCCCTCCACTTT.

The genes are TRBV11-2 and TRBJ2-7; TRBD2 matches at 10 bases. The CDR3 is 16 amino acids. Germline V gene sequence: CDR1 SGHAT, CDR2 FQNNGV. The junction had 13 bases not matched to a gene; V was cut back by 8 bases and J by 3 bases. CDR3 DNA: TGTGCCAGCGGCCCTCTTCTGGGACTAGCGAACTACGAGCAGTACTTC. This translates into CASGPLLGLANYEQYF.

This chain joins TRBV9 and TRBJ2-7; TRBD2 matches at 9 bases. The length of the CDR3 is 15 residues. The germline V gene has CDR1 SGDLS and CDR2 YYNGEE. V dropped 0 bases and J dropped 6; count of bases not matched to a gene: 7. CDR3 region: CASSVGSGSMGEQYF. The CDR3 region has the DNA TGTGCCAGCAGCGTAGGTAGCGGGAGTATGGGCGAGCAGTACTTC.

V and J are TRBV19 and TRBJ2-2; tentative D call: TRBD1 (6 bases). The CDR3 sequence is 14 residues long. Trimming shortened V by 7 bases and J by 1 base, and 10 bases separated the two germline ends. From germline, CDR1 is LNHDA and CDR2 SQIVND (reference sequence). CDR3 DNA sequence: TGTGCCAGTAAACAACAGGGGAACACCGGGGAGCTGTTTTTT. It translates to CASKQQGNTGELFF.

V usage is TRBV10-3 and J usage is TRBJ1-5; possibly TRBD1 for D (5 bases). Germline V gene sequence: CDR1 ENHRY, CDR2 SYGVKD. The V end lost 3 bases, the J end lost 3 bases, and 12 bases lay between the germline ends. CDR3 length: 15 amino acids. This chain's CDR3 is CAISDWGDPNQPQHF. As DNA, the CDR3 is TGTGCCATCAGTGATTGGGGGGATCCCAATCAGCCCCAGCATTTT.

The chain is built from TRBV7-9 and TRBJ2-5; 9 bases fit TRBD1. This CDR3 contains 16 residues. Unmatched junction bases numbered 9, after V lost 4 bases and J lost 3 bases. CDR1 and CDR2 (germline): SEHNR, FQNEAQ (reference sequence). The CDR3 bases are TGTGCCAGCAGCTCGGTAACCGGGACAGGGAAAGAGACCCAGTACTTC. Protein: CASSSVTGTGKETQYF.

The chain employs TRBV5-4 and TRBJ1-5; D not resolved. Germline V gene lookup returns CDR1 SGHNT and CDR2 YYREEE (reference sequence). This CDR3 has 13 residues. Trimming took 5 bases from V and 4 from J, leaving 10 bases between them. The CDR3 is CASSREINQPQHF. CDR3 in DNA: TGTGCCAGCAGTCGAGAGATAAATCAGCCCCAGCATTTT. Full variable domain (remainder filled in from reference TRBV5-4 and TRBJ1-5): ETGVTQSPTHLIKTRGQQVTLRCSSQSGHNTVSWYQQALGQGPQFIFQYYREEENGRGNFPPRFSGLQFPNYSSELNVNALELDDSALYLCASSREINQPQHFGDGTRLSIL.

This clone has a single count. The chain has TRBV29-1 and TRBJ2-2, with TRBD2 matching 13 bases. Germline values: CDR1 SQVTM, CDR2 ANQGSEA. The CDR3 covers 13 residues. After removal of 7 bases from V and 7 bases from J, the junction contained 3 bases not matched to a gene. CDR3 sequence: CSARTSGSGELFF. The CDR3 DNA follows: TGCAGCGCCCGGACTAGCGGGAGCGGGGAGCTGTTTTTT.

V usage is TRBV10-3 and J usage is TRBJ1-1; D perhaps matches TRBD1 (6 bases). In germline, CDR1 is ENHRY, CDR2 SYGVKD. V lost 4 bases and J 3 bases, leaving 9 bases between the germline ends. The CDR3 contains 13 residues. The DNA of the CDR3 is TGTGCCATCAGTGCCGGGACACACACTGAAGCTTTCTTT. Translation gives CAISAGTHTEAFF.

The chain links TRBV2 to TRBJ1-2; 11 bases line up with TRBD1. CDR1 is SNHLY, CDR2 FYNNEI, per germline. V shed 3 bases, J shed 4 bases, and the junction held 7 bases outside the gene matches. The CDR3 contains 16 residues. The CDR3 is CASSELSGTGGYGYTF. The CDR3 DNA reads as TGTGCCAGCAGTGAGCTCTCCGGGACAGGGGGCTATGGCTACACCTTC.

The J gene is TRBJ2-1, the V gene TRBV6-1; 7 positions match TRBD2. V lost 3 bases, J lost 7 bases, and 12 bases stayed unmatched. Per germline, CDR1 MNHNS and CDR2 SASEGT. CDR3 length equals 16 residues. The CDR3 nucleotides read TGTGCCAGCAGTGAGTGGATCGGCGTGGGGGGGAATGAGCAGTTCTTC. Its protein is CASSEWIGVGGNEQFF.

On this clone itself: Mismatch with germline at one junction end may stem from a read error. The rearrangement uses TRBV7-7 and TRBJ2-1; D not resolved. This CDR3 is 12 amino acids long. CDR1 is SSHAT and CDR2 is FNYEAQ in the germline V gene (reference sequence). CDR3 in amino acids: CASSYGTGEQFF. As DNA, the CDR3 is TGTGCTAGCAGCTACGGAACGGGTGAGCAGTTCTTC.

The genes are TRBV5-6 and TRBJ1-2; tentative D call: TRBD1 (5 bases). Trimming took 6 bases from V and 8 from J, leaving 20 bases between them. In germline, CDR1 is SGHDT, CDR2 YYEEEE. This CDR3 contains 14 residues. In nucleotides, the CDR3 is TGTGCCAGCACCGCGGGACGCCGGAGCGGCGGCTACACCTTC. It translates to CASTAGRRSGGYTF.

The chain employs TRBV6-5 and TRBJ2-7; the D is unclear. Trimming pared 5 bases from V and 3 bases from J, leaving 11 bases between. From germline, CDR1 is MNHEY and CDR2 SVGAGI. This CDR3 has 13 amino acids. DNA for the CDR3: TGTGCCAGCAGTCCTCTACAGTACTACGAGCAGTACTTC. Protein: CASSPLQYYEQYF.

The rearrangement joins TRBV4-3 to TRBJ2-7; D is possibly TRBD1 (6 bases). V was cut by 1 base and J by 2 bases, with 6 bases left in between. Germline CDR1 reads LGHNA; CDR2 reads YSLEER. This CDR3 has 13 residues. The CDR3 reads CASSQAGAYEQYF. The DNA of the CDR3 is TGCGCCAGCAGCCAAGCAGGGGCCTACGAGCAGTACTTC.

In its sample, this clone was seen a few times. V usage is TRBV6-5 and J usage is TRBJ2-5, with D perhaps matching TRBD2 (5 bases). Between the trimmed V and J ends, which lost 6 bases and 9 bases, there was a span of 14 bases. This CDR3 comprises 12 residues. Germline CDR1 and CDR2: MNHEY and SVGAGI. CDR3 residues: CASRTSSGAQYF. DNA of the CDR3: TGTGCCAGCAGGACAAGCTCCGGGGCCCAGTACTTC.

This chain joins TRBV30 and TRBJ1-2; D not certain. With 7 bases removed from V and 4 bases from J, the gap between germline ends came to 16 bases. CDR1 is GTSNPN and CDR2 is SVGIG in the germline V gene (reference sequence). This CDR3 is built from 13 residues. The CDR3 region has the DNA TGTGCCTCACTGGAGGGTAGTGGCTATGGCTACACCTTC. This sequence encodes CASLEGSGYGYTF.

This clone was detected only a few times. The chain joins TRBV2 to TRBJ1-2; 7 bases agree with TRBD1. V lost 1 base, J lost 7 bases, and 6 bases stayed unmatched. The CDR3 has 14 amino acids. The germline gives CDR1 SNHLY, CDR2 FYNNEI. CDR3 sequence reads: CASSEGQGIFGYTF. Written as DNA, the CDR3 is TGTGCCAGCAGTGAAGGACAGGGAATCTTTGGCTACACCTTC. The full variable domain, completed using reference TRBV2 and TRBJ1-2, is EPEVTQTPSHQVTQMGQEVILRCVPISNHLYFYWYRQILGQKVEFLVSFYNNEISEKSEIFDDQFSVERPDGSNFTLKIRSTKLEDSAMYFCASSEGQGIFGYTFGSGTRLTVV.

The genes are TRBV6-2 or TRBV6-3 and TRBJ2-3; D gene unclear. Germline values: CDR1 MNHEY, CDR2 SVGEGT. The CDR3 covers 12 residues. V lost 5 bases and J lost 2, with 5 bases in between. DNA for the CDR3: TGTGCCAGCAGTCCATTCACAGATACGCAGTATTTT. Amino acids: CASSPFTDTQYF.

The V call is TRBV5-1, the J call TRBJ1-2, with D perhaps matching TRBD1 (5 bases). The length of the CDR3 is 16 residues. The ends were cut back, 0 bases at V and 5 bases at J, with 17 bases in the middle. Germline V gene lookup returns CDR1 SGHRS and CDR2 YFSETQ. DNA of the CDR3: TGCGCCAGCAGCTTGGGTCGGAGGGGCAGAGGATATGGCTACACCTTC. Translation: CASSLGRRGRGYGYTF.

This clone came up once. This chain connects TRBV4-2 to TRBJ2-2; maybe TRBD2 (5 bases). Trimming cost V 1 base and J 1 base, with 13 bases left between them. In germline, CDR1 is LGHNA, CDR2 YNFKEQ. CDR3 length equals 17 residues. The CDR3 loop reads CASSQVGPSGNTGELFF. In DNA form, the CDR3 reads TGTGCCAGCAGCCAAGTCGGGCCCAGCGGGAACACCGGGGAGCTGTTTTTT.

V is TRBV28 and J is TRBJ1-5; D is unresolved. Trimming removed 6 bases at V and 2 bases at J, with 8 bases between. CDR1 and CDR2 from the germline V gene are MDHEN and SYDVKM. This CDR3 is built from 13 residues. The chain's CDR3 is CASSPSRNQPQHF. The DNA for the CDR3 is TGTGCCAGCAGCCCGAGCCGCAATCAGCCCCAGCATTTT.

The chain carries TRBV4-1 and TRBJ1-2, with D maybe TRBD1 (5 bases). Per the germline V gene, CDR1 is MGHRA and CDR2 is YSYEKL. V lost 4 bases and J 5 bases, leaving 14 bases between the germline ends. The CDR3 extends over 14 amino acids. The CDR3 is CASSRGLGGYGYTF. The CDR3 region has the DNA TGCGCCAGCAGCCGGGGCCTCGGGGGGTATGGCTACACCTTC.

The chain combines TRBV29-1 with TRBJ1-1, with 7 bases matching TRBD1. J gave up 5 bases and V 7 bases, and 10 bases lay outside the gene matches. CDR1 is SQVTM, CDR2 ANQGSEA, per germline. The CDR3 sequence is 13 residues long. In DNA, the CDR3 is TGCAGCGCCTCGACAGGGCTTAGGACTGAAGCTTTCTTT. It encodes CSASTGLRTEAFF.

The genes are TRBV5-1 and TRBJ2-2, with TRBD2 matching 12 bases. CDR1 and CDR2 from the germline V gene are SGHRS and YFSETQ. The V gene end was trimmed by 4 bases and the J gene end by 5 bases; junction bases not matched to a gene: 3. The CDR3 has 15 amino acids. The DNA for the CDR3 is TGCGCCAGCAGCGCCCTAGCGGGAGGGACCGGGGAGCTGTTTTTT. This translates into CASSALAGGTGELFF. The whole variable domain, remainder taken from reference TRBV5-1 and TRBJ2-2, is KAGVTQTPRYLIKTRGQQVTLSCSPISGHRSVSWYQQTPGQGLQFLFEYFSETQRNKGNFPGRFSGRQFSNSRSEMNVSTLELGDSALYLCASSALAGGTGELFFGEGSRLTVL.